One and the same sample provided the 10 T cell receptor beta chains below, sequenced in a study of spatial heterogeneity in lung cancer. TCRdb fed the 5' RACE reads into MiXCR, producing one record per CDR3 protein. The sample records around 98,000 distinct CDR3 sequences, 15% to 20% being singletons. Indicated time point: blood at routine non-recurrence follow-up after resection. Here the sequenced sample was PBMCs, taken at follow-up. The source of these receptors is a male donor with early-stage non-small cell lung cancer.

The chain is built from TRBV18 and TRBJ1-5; D is possibly TRBD1 (5 bases). Germline CDR1 and CDR2: KGHSH and LQKENI. The CDR3 runs 13 residues. Trimming removed 8 bases at V and 3 bases at J, with 11 bases between. CDR3: CASAGTANQPQHF. Here the CDR3 DNA reads TGTGCCAGCGCAGGGACGGCCAATCAGCCCCAGCATTTT.

This clonotype was seen a handful of times. This sequence joins TRBV10-2 and TRBJ2-3; the D is unclear. The germline V gene encodes CDR1 WSHSY and CDR2 SAAADI. The ends were cut back, 4 bases at V and 2 bases at J, with 10 bases in the middle. This CDR3 region has 14 residues. The CDR3 here is CASSGRLITDTQYF. The DNA of the CDR3 is TGCGCCAGCAGTGGACGGCTAATCACAGATACGCAGTATTTT.

The rearrangement uses TRBV13 and TRBJ2-7; 8 bases fit TRBD1. V trimming: 5 bases; J trimming: 4 bases; junction bases outside the gene matches: 10. Germline V gene sequence: CDR1 PRHDT, CDR2 FYEKMQ (reference sequence). The CDR3 has 15 amino acids. Written as DNA, the CDR3 is TGTGCCAGCAGCAATGCCGGGACAGGAAAATACGAGCAGTACTTC. Translation: CASSNAGTGKYEQYF.

V is TRBV18 and J is TRBJ2-5, with TRBD1 identical over 12 bases. The CDR3 totals 16 residues. Trimming took 3 bases from V and 5 from J; bases not matched to a gene: 7. In germline, CDR1 is KGHSH, CDR2 LQKENI. Here the CDR3 DNA reads TGTGCCAGCTCACCGCTCGGGACAGGGGGCGACGAGACCCAGTACTTC. Translated: CASSPLGTGGDETQYF.

The rearrangement links TRBV20-1 to TRBJ1-1, with D tentatively TRBD1 (5 bases). The CDR3 length is 15 residues. Germline assignment: CDR1 DFQATT and CDR2 SNEGSKA (reference sequence). Trimming stripped 2 bases from V and 4 bases from J, with 17 bases between. CDR3 sequence (DNA): TGCAGTGCTAGACCTTCTACCGGGGGATTCACTGAAGCTTTCTTT. It specifies CSARPSTGGFTEAFF.

The chain has TRBV29-1 and TRBJ2-1, with D unresolved. Trimming took off 6 bases at V and 7 bases at J, with 13 bases between the two ends. The CDR3 loop spans 12 amino acids. CDR1 SQVTM and CDR2 ANQGSEA come from the germline V gene. CDR3 sequence reads: CSVDLNRNEQFF. The CDR3 DNA sequence: TGCAGCGTAGACCTTAATCGGAATGAGCAGTTCTTC.

The chain employs TRBV7-2 and TRBJ1-5; D not certain. V was pared by 5 bases and J by 4 bases, with 12 bases between. CDR1 is SGHTA, CDR2 FQGNSA, per germline. The CDR3 covers 14 residues. The CDR3 here is CASSPQSSNQPQHF. Written as DNA, the CDR3 is TGTGCCAGCAGCCCACAATCCAGTAATCAGCCCCAGCATTTT.

This clonotype came up a few times. The J gene is TRBJ2-4, the V gene TRBV3-1; D is undetermined. CDR1 and CDR2 (germline): LGHDT, YNNKEL (reference sequence). The CDR3 covers 12 residues. The germline V and J ends were trimmed by 0 bases and 8 bases, with 5 bases remaining between them. The CDR3 reads CASSQDKHIQYF. CDR3 DNA: TGTGCCAGCAGCCAAGATAAGCACATTCAGTACTTC.

The V and J genes are TRBV20-1 and TRBJ1-2, with D uncertain. Trimming stripped 2 bases from V and 11 bases from J, with 12 bases between. Germline V lookup: CDR1 DFQATT, CDR2 SNEGSKA (reference sequence). The CDR3 has 11 amino acids. The DNA for the CDR3 is TGCAGTGCTAGAACCCACAGTTGGTACACCTTC. The encoded protein is CSARTHSWYTF.

The chain recombines TRBV19 with TRBJ2-5, with unresolved D. Germline loops: CDR1 LNHDA, CDR2 SQIVND (reference sequence). Trimming shortened V by 1 base and J by 3 bases, and 9 bases separated the two germline ends. This CDR3 contains 14 residues. CDR3 amino acids: CASSIVSGKETQYF. The CDR3 bases are TGTGCCAGTAGTATAGTTTCCGGCAAAGAGACCCAGTACTTC.